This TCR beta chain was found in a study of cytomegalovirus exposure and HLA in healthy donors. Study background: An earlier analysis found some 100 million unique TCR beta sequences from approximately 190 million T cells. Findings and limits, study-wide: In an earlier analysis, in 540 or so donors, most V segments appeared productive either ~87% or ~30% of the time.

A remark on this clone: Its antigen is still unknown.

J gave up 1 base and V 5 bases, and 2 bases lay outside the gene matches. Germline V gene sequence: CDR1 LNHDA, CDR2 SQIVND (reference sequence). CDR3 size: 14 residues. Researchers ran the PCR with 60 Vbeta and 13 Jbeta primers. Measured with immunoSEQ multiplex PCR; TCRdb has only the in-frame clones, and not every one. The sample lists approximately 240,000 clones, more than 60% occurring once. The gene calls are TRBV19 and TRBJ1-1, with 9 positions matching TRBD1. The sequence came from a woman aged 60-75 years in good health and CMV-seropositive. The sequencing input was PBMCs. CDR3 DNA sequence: TGTGCCAGTAGTTCGGGACAGGGGAACACTGAAGCTTTCTTT. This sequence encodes CASSSGQGNTEAFF. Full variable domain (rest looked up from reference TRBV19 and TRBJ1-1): DGGITQSPKYLFRKEGQNVTLSCEQNLNHDAMYWYRQDPGQGLRLIYYSQIVNDFQKGDIAEGYSVSREKKESFPLTVTSAQKNPTAFYLCASSSGQGNTEAFFGQGTRLTVV.